This passage covers 18 T cell receptor beta chains from one sample sequenced in a study of beta chain features in type 1 diabetes. Investigators reverse transcribed all isolated RNA, so they sequenced expressed TCRB transcripts. Sequenced by immunoSEQ multiplex PCR; TCRdb stores in-frame clones only, minus some. The sample carries around 240,000 clones, about 9.3% recorded once. The sequenced material came from naive CD4+ T cells from blood. These receptors were taken from a woman between 18 and 29 years old in good health.

This clone occurred a few times. The gene calls are TRBV6-1 and TRBJ2-1; weak D call: TRBD1 (6 bases). Trimming removed 0 bases from V and 6 bases from J, with 18 bases in between. The germline V gene encodes CDR1 MNHNS and CDR2 SASEGT. The CDR3 is 17 amino acids. This CDR3 reads CASSEAPPGVVSNEQFF. CDR3 in DNA: TGTGCCAGCAGTGAAGCCCCGCCAGGGGTGGTCTCCAATGAGCAGTTCTTC.

This clone was seen more than once but under ten times. This chain links TRBV9 with TRBJ2-1; possibly TRBD2 for D (7 bases). In germline, CDR1 is SGDLS, CDR2 YYNGEE. Trimming stripped 6 bases from V and 9 bases from J, with 16 bases between. CDR3 size: 13 residues. CDR3 nucleotide sequence: TGTGCCAGCACCGGGGGCGGGAGTGGTGAGCAGTTCTTC. Translating it yields CASTGGGSGEQFF.

The chain employs TRBV4-2 and TRBJ2-3; maybe TRBD2 (5 bases). V lost 0 bases, J lost 2 bases, and 12 bases lay in between. Germline V gene data show CDR1 as LGHNA and CDR2 as YNFKEQ. This CDR3 is 16 amino acids long. The chain's CDR3 is CASSQDSAGDTDTQYF. In DNA form, the CDR3 reads TGTGCCAGCAGCCAAGATTCCGCCGGGGACACAGATACGCAGTATTTT.

The genes are TRBV11-2 and TRBJ2-7; D perhaps matches TRBD1 (6 bases). In germline, CDR1 is SGHAT, CDR2 FQNNGV. The CDR3 runs 17 residues. V lost 0 bases, J lost 4 bases, and 19 bases lay in between. The CDR3 DNA follows: TGTGCCAGCAGCTTAGACTTGTGGAGAGCAGGGGCGTACGAGCAGTACTTC. As protein: CASSLDLWRAGAYEQYF. Full variable domain (outside the CDR3, taken from reference TRBV11-2 and TRBJ2-7): EAGVAQSPRYKIIEKRQSVAFWCNPISGHATLYWYQQILGQGPKLLIQFQNNGVVDDSQLPKDRFSAERLKGVDSTLKIQPAKLEDSAVYLCASSLDLWRAGAYEQYFGPGTRLTVT.

This clone was seen repeatedly, ten times or more. This chain's CDR3 is CSVWGQDGYTF. The CDR3 coding sequence is TGCAGCGTGTGGGGCCAAGATGGCTACACCTTC. The chain links TRBV29-1 to TRBJ1-2, with TRBD1 as a possible D gene (5 bases). Trimming took 6 bases from V and 6 from J, leaving 11 bases between them. Germline assignment: CDR1 SQVTM and CDR2 ANQGSEA. This CDR3 region has 11 residues.

V and J are TRBV11-2 and TRBJ2-7; D ambiguous. CDR1 and CDR2 from the germline V gene are SGHAT and FQNNGV. The CDR3 is made up of 15 amino acids. V lost 1 base and J lost 5, with 15 bases in between. The CDR3 here is CASSLVETLKDEQYF. Here the CDR3 DNA reads TGTGCCAGCAGCTTAGTGGAGACGCTGAAGGACGAGCAGTACTTC. The variable domain in full, completed from reference TRBV11-2 and TRBJ2-7, reads EAGVAQSPRYKIIEKRQSVAFWCNPISGHATLYWYQQILGQGPKLLIQFQNNGVVDDSQLPKDRFSAERLKGVDSTLKIQPAKLEDSAVYLCASSLVETLKDEQYFGPGTRLTVT.

The chain combines TRBV5-1 with TRBJ2-6; tentatively, D is TRBD2 (6 bases). The CDR3 is made up of 16 amino acids. V lost 4 bases, J lost 0 bases, and 11 bases lay in between. From germline, CDR1 is SGHRS and CDR2 YFSETQ. The CDR3 is CASSPGSPSGANVLTF. CDR3 DNA sequence: TGCGCCAGCAGCCCCGGGAGTCCCTCTGGGGCCAACGTCCTGACTTTC.

The V and J genes are TRBV29-1 and TRBJ2-2, with D perhaps TRBD2 (6 bases). Between the trimmed V and J ends, which lost 6 bases and 4 bases, there was a span of 15 bases. In germline, CDR1 is SQVTM, CDR2 ANQGSEA. The CDR3 extends over 14 amino acids. The CDR3 protein is CSVGGASGTGELFF. The CDR3 DNA reads TGCAGCGTGGGAGGCGCCAGCGGCACCGGGGAGCTGTTTTTT.

The chain is built from TRBV13 and TRBJ2-7; D is possibly TRBD2 (6 bases). The CDR3 extends over 15 amino acids. Looked up from germline, CDR1 is PRHDT and CDR2 is FYEKMQ (reference sequence). V was pared by 5 bases and J by 1 base, with 15 bases between. The CDR3: CASSPVGGRSYEQYF. The CDR3 nucleotides are TGTGCCAGCAGCCCGGTGGGTGGGAGGTCCTACGAGCAGTACTTC.

The rearrangement uses TRBV6-1 and TRBJ1-1; 7 nucleotides agree with TRBD1. Germline V gene data show CDR1 as MNHNS and CDR2 as SASEGT. V was clipped by 4 bases and J by 4 bases; unmatched bases: 15. The CDR3 totals 17 residues. The CDR3 nucleotides read TGTGCCAGCAGTGCCTTGACAGGGTACAGGGCTGGCACTGAAGCTTTCTTT. Translation gives CASSALTGYRAGTEAFF.

The rearrangement joins TRBV5-4 to TRBJ2-3; TRBD2 matches 7 bases. Germline values: CDR1 SGHNT, CDR2 YYREEE (reference sequence). This CDR3 contains 13 residues. V trimming: 4 bases; J trimming: 2 bases; junction bases outside the gene matches: 1. The CDR3 coding sequence is TGTGCCAGCAGCCTAGCGGACACAGATACGCAGTATTTT. Its translation: CASSLADTDTQYF.

In this sample, this clone turned up a few times. The chain is built from TRBV6-1 and TRBJ1-3, with 7 bases matching TRBD1. Germline assignment: CDR1 MNHNS and CDR2 SASEGT. V shed 3 bases, J shed 4 bases, and the junction held 6 bases outside the gene matches. This CDR3 has 15 amino acids. The CDR3 nucleotides read TGTGCCAGCAGTGAGACAGGGTTTACAGGAAACACCATATATTTT. Its translation is CASSETGFTGNTIYF.

This clone was observed at least ten times. This chain links TRBV13 with TRBJ2-1, with D unclear. The germline V gene encodes CDR1 PRHDT and CDR2 FYEKMQ (reference sequence). The germline V and J ends were trimmed by 0 bases and 6 bases, with 9 bases remaining between them. This CDR3 is built from 14 residues. The DNA for the CDR3 is TGTGCCAGCAGCTTAGGGCTAGGCGGCAATGAGCAGTTCTTC. Encoded protein: CASSLGLGGNEQFF.

V gene TRBV27 combines with J gene TRBJ2-7; 8 nucleotides match TRBD1. V lost 6 bases and J lost 1; bases outside the gene matches: 11. Germline V CDR1 and CDR2: MNHEY, SMNVEV (reference sequence). The CDR3 spans 16 residues. The CDR3 coding sequence is TGTGCCAGCAGACTACAAGACAGGGGTCGTTCCTACGAGCAGTACTTC. Amino acids: CASRLQDRGRSYEQYF.

The rearrangement uses TRBV5-4 and TRBJ2-7; D perhaps matches TRBD1 (5 bases). This CDR3 has 15 residues. V lost 0 bases, J lost 4 bases, and 14 bases lay in between. Germline loops: CDR1 SGHNT, CDR2 YYREEE (reference sequence). The DNA of the CDR3 is TGTGCCAGCAGCTTGGGTAACTTAGGGGATTACGAGCAGTACTTC. Protein: CASSLGNLGDYEQYF.

This clone has a handful of counts. The CDR3 DNA is TGTGCCAGCAGACAGGACAGGGGCTCCTACAATGAGCAGTTCTTC. Translation: CASRQDRGSYNEQFF. The rearrangement uses TRBV5-4 and TRBJ2-1, with 9 bases identical to TRBD1. CDR1 and CDR2 (germline): SGHNT, YYREEE (reference sequence). This CDR3 contains 15 residues. Trimming cost V 5 bases and J 0 bases; bases outside gene matches: 3.

This clone appeared a few times. The chain joins TRBV7-2 to TRBJ2-7, with 9 bases identical to TRBD1. This CDR3 comprises 15 residues. Germline CDR1 is SGHTA and CDR2 is FQGNSA. V shed 4 bases, J shed 5 bases, and the junction held 9 bases outside the gene matches. CDR3 amino acids: CASSSSGTGRNEQYF. The CDR3 DNA sequence: TGTGCCAGCAGCTCCTCCGGGACAGGGCGGAACGAGCAGTACTTC. Full variable domain (rest looked up from reference TRBV7-2 and TRBJ2-7): GAGVSQSPSNKVTEKGKDVELRCDPISGHTALYWYRQSLGQGLEFLIYFQGNSAPDKSGLPSDRFSAERTGGSVSTLTIQRTQQEDSAVYLCASSSSGTGRNEQYFGPGTRLTVT.

This clone turned up a few times. The rearrangement uses TRBV19 and TRBJ2-1; TRBD1 aligns across 8 bases. CDR3 length: 16 residues. The V and J ends lost 3 bases and 2 bases, in that order; junction bases with no gene match: 6. Germline V gene sequence: CDR1 LNHDA, CDR2 SQIVND (reference sequence). The CDR3 protein is CASSMWGQETYNEQFF. DNA for the CDR3: TGTGCCAGTAGTATGTGGGGACAGGAAACCTACAATGAGCAGTTCTTC.